This T cell receptor (beta chain) is drawn from a study of identical twins. V lost 6 bases to trimming and J lost 7 bases; unmatched junction nucleotides: 6. This CDR3 region has 14 residues. This clonotype has a count of ten or more. Unique molecular identifiers were present on the cDNA, and a universal primer site came from template switching. TCRdb recomputed calls from the 5' RACE reads with MiXCR, one row per CDR3 protein. The sample has around 670,000 distinct CDR3 sequences, roughly 6% seen once; the top ten hold around 2%. This sequence was found in a man younger than 35 in good health. The source material was naive T cells sorted from blood. This rearrangement joins TRBV12-3 or TRBV12-4 to TRBJ1-6, with 7 bases aligning to TRBD1. Here the CDR3 DNA reads TGTGCCAGCAGCCACGGACAGGAAAATTCACCCCTCCACTTT. It is translated as CASSHGQENSPLHF.